This TCR beta chain is from a study of T cells expressing NK-cell markers. TCRdb reprocessed the 5' RACE reads and reports one entry per CDR3 protein, with no DNA. This sample contains about 540,000 distinct CDR3 sequences. The CDR3 covers 16 residues. Germline loops: CDR1 LGHNA, CDR2 YNFKEQ. The TCR was taken from a man aged 18 to 30 in good health. V and J are TRBV4-2 and TRBJ2-3; TCRdb reports TRBD1, a call that lacks DNA to check it against. Sequences were obtained from blood T cells: a sorted CD56 or NKG2C T cell subset, CD4+ or CD8+ T cells, or bulk PBMC T cells (not recorded which). CDR3 residues: CASSQEDAGGADTQYF.